This TCR beta chain was identified in a study of blood T cells in healthy people across ages. Study observations and caveats: Observed TCR beta diversity per million T cells went down as age went up. This fall followed a roughly linear course with age. Naive CD4+ cell counts and diversity both ran higher in long-lived than in aged donors.

To note about this clonotype: As yet, its antigen is unknown.

Primed by a sample-barcoded 5' primer and a J-beta primer mix, a second PCR proceeded for about 6 to 11 cycles. Each CDR3 protein is one row after TCRdb ran MiXCR on the 5' RACE reads. The repertoire holds over 1,500,000 distinct CDR3 sequences, with just under 50% as singletons. The amount of total RNA extracted per sample was at least 6 micrograms. CDR1 SGHRS and CDR2 YFSETQ come from the germline V gene. This CDR3 comprises 14 residues. V lost 5 bases and J lost 3, with 13 bases in between. The receptor was derived from a woman between 40 and 55 years old in good health. The V and J genes are TRBV5-1 and TRBJ2-3; tentatively, D is TRBD2 (6 bases). Material: blood. The CDR3 DNA reads TGCGCCAGCAGAATAGCGGTGGAGACAGATACGCAGTATTTT. Translation: CASRIAVETDTQYF.